This T cell receptor (beta chain) derives from a study of beta chain features in type 1 diabetes. Background on the study: Patients did not differ from healthy donors in age, gender or cell yield.

Reverse transcription of all isolated RNA meant that expressed TCRB transcripts were sequenced. Using immunoSEQ multiplex PCR, the repertoire was profiled, and TCRdb retains in-frame clones only, with some absent. The sample has over 150,000 clones; 7% to 9% are singletons. Purity above 95% was achieved in all sorted populations. As to this clone: Antigen unknown.

Study-level results: Naive, central memory and regulatory TCRB repertoires appeared more similar among patients than healthy donors. Among all four CD4+ subsets, Type 1 diabetes patients had TCRB CDR3s that were moderately but significantly shorter.

Sample: central memory CD4+ T cells from blood. This clonotype originated in a man younger than 30 with type 1 diabetes.

CDR3 nucleotide sequence: TGTGCCAGCAGCTTTTCCGCTGGGGCCAACGTCCTGACTTTC. Translation gives CASSFSAGANVLTF. The V gene is TRBV5-6, the J gene TRBJ2-6; D gene unclear. V lost 2 bases and J 2 bases, leaving 5 bases between the germline ends. CDR1 and CDR2 (germline): SGHDT, YYEEEE. The CDR3 is 14 residues long.